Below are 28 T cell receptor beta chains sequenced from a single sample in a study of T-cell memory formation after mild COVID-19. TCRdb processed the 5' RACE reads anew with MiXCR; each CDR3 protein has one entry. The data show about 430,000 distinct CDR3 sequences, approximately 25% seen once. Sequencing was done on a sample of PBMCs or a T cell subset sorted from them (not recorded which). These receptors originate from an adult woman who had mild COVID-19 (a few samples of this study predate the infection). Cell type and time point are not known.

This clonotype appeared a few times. The CDR3 coding sequence is TGTGCCACCGACGCCCCCCGGGTTGGCGGAAGTCAAGAGACCCAGTACTTC. The encoded protein is CATDAPRVGGSQETQYF. The rearrangement joins TRBV2 to TRBJ2-5; no firm D call. V lost 10 bases and J 2 bases, leaving 26 bases between the germline ends. Germline CDR1 reads SNHLY; CDR2 reads FYNNEI. CDR3 length equals 17 residues.

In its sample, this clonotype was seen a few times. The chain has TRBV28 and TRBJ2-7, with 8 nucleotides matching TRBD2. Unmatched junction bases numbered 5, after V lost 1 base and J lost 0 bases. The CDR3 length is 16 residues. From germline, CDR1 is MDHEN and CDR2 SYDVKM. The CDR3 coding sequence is TGTGCCAGCAGTTTATCCGCGAGCGGGAGCTCCTACGAGCAGTACTTC. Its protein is CASSLSASGSSYEQYF.

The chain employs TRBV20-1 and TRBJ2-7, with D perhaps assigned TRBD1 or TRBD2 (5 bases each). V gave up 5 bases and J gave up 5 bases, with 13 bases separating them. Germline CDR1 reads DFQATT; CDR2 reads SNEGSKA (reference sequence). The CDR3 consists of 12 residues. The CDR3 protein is CSAGGGHDEQYF. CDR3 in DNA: TGCAGTGCTGGAGGCGGACATGACGAGCAGTACTTC.

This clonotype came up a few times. The CDR3 reads CASSPHPGLNTDTQYF. Here the CDR3 DNA reads TGTGCCAGCAGCCCACACCCGGGACTCAACACAGATACGCAGTATTTT. This sequence joins TRBV12-3 or TRBV12-4 and TRBJ2-3; tentatively, D is TRBD2 (6 bases). V dropped 6 bases and J dropped 2 bases, with 18 bases sitting between them. The CDR3 covers 16 residues.

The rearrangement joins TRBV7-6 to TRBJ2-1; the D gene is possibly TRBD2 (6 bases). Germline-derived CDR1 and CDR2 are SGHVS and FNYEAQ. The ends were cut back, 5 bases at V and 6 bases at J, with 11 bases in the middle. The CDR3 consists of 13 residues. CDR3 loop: CASSEGLINEQFF. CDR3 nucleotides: TGTGCCAGCAGCGAGGGACTCATCAATGAGCAGTTCTTC.

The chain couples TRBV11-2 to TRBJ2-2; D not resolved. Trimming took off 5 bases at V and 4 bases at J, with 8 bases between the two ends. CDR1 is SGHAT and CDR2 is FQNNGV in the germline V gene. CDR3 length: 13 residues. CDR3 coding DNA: TGTGCCAGCAGCCCGATGGGCACCGGGGAGCTGTTTTTT. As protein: CASSPMGTGELFF.

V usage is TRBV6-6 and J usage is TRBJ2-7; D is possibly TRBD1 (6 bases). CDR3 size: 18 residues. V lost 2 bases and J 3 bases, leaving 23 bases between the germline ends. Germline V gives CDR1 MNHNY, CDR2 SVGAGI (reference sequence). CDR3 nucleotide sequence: TGTGCCAGCAGTTACCTCGGTGGACCGCTAGGGGGAATCTACGAGCAGTACTTC. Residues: CASSYLGGPLGGIYEQYF.

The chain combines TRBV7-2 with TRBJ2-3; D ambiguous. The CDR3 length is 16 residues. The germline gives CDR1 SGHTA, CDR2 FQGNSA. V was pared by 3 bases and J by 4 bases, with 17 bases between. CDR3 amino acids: CASSFEGPAQADTQYF. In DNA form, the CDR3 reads TGTGCCAGCAGCTTCGAAGGACCCGCTCAAGCAGATACGCAGTATTTT.

The CDR3 here is CSARDDGGDNEQFF. The CDR3 DNA reads TGCAGTGCTAGAGATGATGGGGGGGACAATGAGCAGTTCTTC. The chain combines TRBV20-1 with TRBJ2-1; 7 bases are a match to TRBD2. Unmatched junction bases numbered 4, after V lost 0 bases and J lost 5 bases. Germline V gene lookup returns CDR1 DFQATT and CDR2 SNEGSKA (reference sequence). CDR3 length: 14 residues.

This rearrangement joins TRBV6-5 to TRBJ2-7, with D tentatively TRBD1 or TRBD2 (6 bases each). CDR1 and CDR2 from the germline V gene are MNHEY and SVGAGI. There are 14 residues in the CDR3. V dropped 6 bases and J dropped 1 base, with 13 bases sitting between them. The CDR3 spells CASRSGGVSYEQYF. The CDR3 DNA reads TGTGCCAGCAGATCCGGGGGCGTTTCCTACGAGCAGTACTTC.

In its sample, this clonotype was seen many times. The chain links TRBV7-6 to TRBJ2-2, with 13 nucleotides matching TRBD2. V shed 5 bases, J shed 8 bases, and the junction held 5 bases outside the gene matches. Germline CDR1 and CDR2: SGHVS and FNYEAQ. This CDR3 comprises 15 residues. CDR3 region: CASSTTSGRWGELFF. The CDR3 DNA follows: TGTGCCAGCAGCACGACTAGCGGGAGGTGGGGGGAGCTGTTTTTT.

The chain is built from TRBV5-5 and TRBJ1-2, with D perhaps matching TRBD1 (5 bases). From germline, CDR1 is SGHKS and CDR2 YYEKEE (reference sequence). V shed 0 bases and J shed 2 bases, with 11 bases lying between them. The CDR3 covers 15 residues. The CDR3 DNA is TGTGCCAGCAGCTTGGCCTCAGGGACGAACTATGGCTACACCTTC. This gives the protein CASSLASGTNYGYTF.

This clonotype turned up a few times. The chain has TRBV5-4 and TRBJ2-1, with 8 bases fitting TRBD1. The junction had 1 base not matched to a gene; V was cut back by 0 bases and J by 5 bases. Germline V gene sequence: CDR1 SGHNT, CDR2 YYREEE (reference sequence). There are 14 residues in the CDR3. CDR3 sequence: CASSLGGQDNEQFF. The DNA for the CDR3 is TGTGCCAGCAGCTTGGGGGGACAGGACAATGAGCAGTTCTTC.

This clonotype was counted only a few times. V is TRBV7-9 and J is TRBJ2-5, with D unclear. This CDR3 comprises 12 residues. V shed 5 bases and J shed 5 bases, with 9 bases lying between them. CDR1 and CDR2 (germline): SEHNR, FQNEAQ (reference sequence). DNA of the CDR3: TGTGCCAGCAGCCTCACCCCCGAGACCCAGTACTTC. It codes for CASSLTPETQYF.

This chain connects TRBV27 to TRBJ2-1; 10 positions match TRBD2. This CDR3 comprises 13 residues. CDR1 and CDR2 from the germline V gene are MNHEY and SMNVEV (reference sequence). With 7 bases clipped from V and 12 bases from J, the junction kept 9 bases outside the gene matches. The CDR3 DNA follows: TGTGCCAGCACCTCCCGAGCGGGAGGGGGGCAGTTCTTC. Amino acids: CASTSRAGGGQFF.

The CDR3 bases are TGTGCCAGCAGTTTCGTCCTCCGCGGGCTGGTCGAAAAACTGTTTTTT. Amino acids: CASSFVLRGLVEKLFF. The chain combines TRBV12-3 or TRBV12-4 with TRBJ1-4, with D unclear. Trimming shortened V by 3 bases and J by 8 bases, and 19 bases separated the two germline ends. CDR3 length: 16 amino acids.

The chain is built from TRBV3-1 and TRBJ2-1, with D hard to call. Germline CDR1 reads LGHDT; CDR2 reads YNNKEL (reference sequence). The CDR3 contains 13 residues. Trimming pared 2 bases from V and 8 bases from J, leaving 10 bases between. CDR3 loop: CASSQSERDEQFF. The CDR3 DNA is TGTGCCAGCAGCCAATCTGAGCGCGATGAGCAGTTCTTC.

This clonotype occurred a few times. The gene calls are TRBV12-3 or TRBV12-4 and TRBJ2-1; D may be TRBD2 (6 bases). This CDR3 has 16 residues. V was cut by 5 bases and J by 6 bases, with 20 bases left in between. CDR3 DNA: TGTGCCAGCAGTCCCCCGCGAGGAGCGGGTTTCAATGAGCAGTTCTTC. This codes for CASSPPRGAGFNEQFF.

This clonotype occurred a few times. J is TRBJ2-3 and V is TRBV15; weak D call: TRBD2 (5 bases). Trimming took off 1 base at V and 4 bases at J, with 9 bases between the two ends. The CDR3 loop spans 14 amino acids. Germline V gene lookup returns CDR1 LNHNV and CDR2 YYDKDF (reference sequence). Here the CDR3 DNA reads TGTGCCACCAGCAGAGCAGGAGGCCCAGATACGCAGTATTTT. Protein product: CATSRAGGPDTQYF.

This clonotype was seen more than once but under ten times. CDR3 residues: CASRTGGYSDTQYF. For the CDR3, the DNA is TGCGCCAGCAGGACAGGGGGATATTCAGATACGCAGTATTTT. The rearrangement joins TRBV23-1 to TRBJ2-3, with 9 bases that match TRBD1. TRBV23-1 is sorted into the ORF group, with uncertain function. V shed 6 bases and J 4 bases; nucleotides not matched to a gene: 5. This CDR3 comprises 14 residues.

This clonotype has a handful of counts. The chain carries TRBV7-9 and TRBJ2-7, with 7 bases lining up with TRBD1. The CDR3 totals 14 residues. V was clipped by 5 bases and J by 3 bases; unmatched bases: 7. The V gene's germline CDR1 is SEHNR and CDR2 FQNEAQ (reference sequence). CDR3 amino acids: CASSTGQQNYEQYF. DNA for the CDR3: TGTGCCAGCAGCACGGGACAGCAGAACTACGAGCAGTACTTC.

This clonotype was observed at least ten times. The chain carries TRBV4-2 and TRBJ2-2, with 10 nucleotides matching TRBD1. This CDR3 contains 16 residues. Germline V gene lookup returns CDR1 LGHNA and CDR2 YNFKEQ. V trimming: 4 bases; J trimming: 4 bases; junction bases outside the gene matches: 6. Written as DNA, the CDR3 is TGTGCCAGCAGCCGAAGACAGGGGGCTTCCACCGGGGAGCTGTTTTTT. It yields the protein CASSRRQGASTGELFF.

CDR3 protein: CASSQTRGRDSPLHF. CDR3 DNA: TGCGCCAGCAGTCAGACCAGGGGAAGAGATTCACCCCTCCACTTT. The chain joins TRBV23-1 to TRBJ1-6; tentative D call: TRBD1 (6 bases). TRBV23-1 is placed among ORFs of uncertain function. V lost 3 bases to trimming and J lost 8 bases, with 14 bases between them. The CDR3 covers 15 residues.

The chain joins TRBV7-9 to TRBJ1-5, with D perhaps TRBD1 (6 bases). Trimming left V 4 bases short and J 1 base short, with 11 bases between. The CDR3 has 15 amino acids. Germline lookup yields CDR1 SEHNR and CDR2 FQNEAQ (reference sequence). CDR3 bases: TGTGCCAGCAGCTACGGACAGAGGAGCAATCAGCCCCAGCATTTT. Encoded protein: CASSYGQRSNQPQHF.

The DNA of the CDR3 is TGTGCCAGCAGCCCCGAACCAGCCAAAAACATTCAGTACTTC. Protein sequence: CASSPEPAKNIQYF. V is TRBV7-9 and J is TRBJ2-4, with no clear D. Per the germline V gene, CDR1 is SEHNR and CDR2 is FQNEAQ (reference sequence). Trimming cost V 5 bases and J 0 bases, with 8 bases left between them. The CDR3 length is 14 residues.

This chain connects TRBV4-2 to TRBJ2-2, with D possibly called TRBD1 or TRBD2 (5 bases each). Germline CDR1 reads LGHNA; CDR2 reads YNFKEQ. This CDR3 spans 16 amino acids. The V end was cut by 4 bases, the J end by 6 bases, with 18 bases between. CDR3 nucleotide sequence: TGTGCCAGCAGCCTTCCGGGAAGGGGCGGACCCGGGGAGCTGTTTTTT. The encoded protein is CASSLPGRGGPGELFF.

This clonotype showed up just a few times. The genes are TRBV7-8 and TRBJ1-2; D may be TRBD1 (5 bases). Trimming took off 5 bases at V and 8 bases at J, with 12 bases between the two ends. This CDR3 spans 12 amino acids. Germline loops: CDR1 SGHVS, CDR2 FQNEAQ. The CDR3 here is CASSPLRDGYTF. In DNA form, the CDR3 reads TGTGCCAGCAGCCCCCTCAGGGACGGCTACACCTTC.

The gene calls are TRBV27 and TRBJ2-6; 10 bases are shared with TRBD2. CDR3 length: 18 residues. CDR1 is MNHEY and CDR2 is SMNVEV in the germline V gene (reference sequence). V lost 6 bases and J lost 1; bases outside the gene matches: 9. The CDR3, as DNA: TGTGCCAGCAGACTAGCGGGGATTCTGGTATCTGGGGCCAACGTCCTGACTTTC. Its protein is CASRLAGILVSGANVLTF.